These 24 T cell receptor beta chains originate from one sample sequenced in a study of blood T cell repertoires in COVID-19. The data were produced by immunoSEQ multiplex PCR, yet TCRdb's version contains in-frame clones alone and is incomplete. The sample includes some 260,000 clones, roughly 84% of them seen just once. The sample taken for sequencing was peripheral blood. The receptors here all came from a young woman with acute or convalescent COVID-19.

CDR3 region: CASSLAGGFLYEQYF. The CDR3 nucleotides read TGTGCCAGCAGTTTAGCGGGAGGTTTCCTCTACGAGCAGTACTTC. The gene calls are TRBV28 and TRBJ2-7; TRBD2 aligns across 8 bases. Trimming at V came to 2 bases and at J to 3 bases, leaving 6 bases not matched to a gene. CDR1 is MDHEN, CDR2 SYDVKM, per germline. CDR3 length: 15 residues.

J is TRBJ2-2 and V is TRBV5-1; 9 bases are a match to TRBD2. V was clipped by 0 bases and J by 4 bases; unmatched bases: 4. The CDR3 covers 16 residues. Per the germline V gene, CDR1 is SGHRS and CDR2 is YFSETQ. The CDR3: CASSLAVAGVTGELFF. In DNA, the CDR3 is TGCGCCAGCAGCTTGGCGGTAGCGGGAGTCACCGGGGAGCTGTTTTTT. The variable domain in full, with the rest retrieved from reference TRBV5-1 and TRBJ2-2, is KAGVTQTPRYLIKTRGQQVTLSCSPISGHRSVSWYQQTPGQGLQFLFEYFSETQRNKGNFPGRFSGRQFSNSRSEMNVSTLELGDSALYLCASSLAVAGVTGELFFGEGSRLTVL.

The chain joins TRBV7-9 to TRBJ2-1; 8 bases align to TRBD2. This CDR3 is built from 15 residues. The germline CDR1 and CDR2 sequences are SEHNR and FQNEAQ (reference sequence). V lost 5 bases, J lost 4 bases, and 7 bases stayed unmatched. This CDR3 reads CASSLSGRTYNEQFF. In nucleotides, the CDR3 is TGTGCCAGCAGCCTCAGCGGGAGAACTTACAATGAGCAGTTCTTC.

J is TRBJ2-7 and V is TRBV19, with 7 bases aligning to TRBD1. This CDR3 has 15 amino acids. Germline V gene data show CDR1 as LNHDA and CDR2 as SQIVND (reference sequence). Losses at the gene ends were 3 bases for V and 3 bases for J; bases not matched to a gene: 8. The CDR3 DNA follows: TGTGCCAGTAGTATCCCCGGGACAGCAAACTACGAGCAGTACTTC. Residues: CASSIPGTANYEQYF.

This rearrangement joins TRBV15 to TRBJ2-7; possible D gene TRBD2, 6 bases. The length of the CDR3 is 16 residues. The germline gives CDR1 LNHNV, CDR2 YYDKDF (reference sequence). Trimming cost V 3 bases and J 3 bases, with 18 bases left between them. The CDR3 protein is CATSSSSYSGNYEQYF. The DNA for the CDR3 is TGTGCCACCAGCAGCTCCTCGTATAGCGGCAACTACGAGCAGTACTTC.

The chain carries TRBV4-3 and TRBJ1-2; 7 bases map to TRBD1. The germline gives CDR1 LGHNA, CDR2 YSLEER. Trimming took 1 base from V and 0 from J; bases not matched to a gene: 2. The CDR3 covers 15 residues. The CDR3 sequence: CASSQGGGPNYGYTF. The CDR3, as DNA: TGCGCCAGCAGCCAAGGAGGGGGCCCTAACTATGGCTACACCTTC.

The chain employs TRBV18 and TRBJ2-5, with 7 bases that match TRBD2. CDR1 is KGHSH, CDR2 LQKENI, per germline. V lost 3 bases, J lost 2 bases, and 9 bases stayed unmatched. This CDR3 region has 16 residues. The CDR3, as DNA: TGTGCCAGCTCACCCCAAGAACTAGCGACTCAAGAGACCCAGTACTTC. Its protein is CASSPQELATQETQYF.

This chain connects TRBV4-3 to TRBJ2-1; the match to TRBD1 covers 9 bases. Germline V CDR1 and CDR2: LGHNA, YSLEER. The length of the CDR3 is 13 residues. Trimming removed 8 bases from V and 8 bases from J; junction bases left unmatched: 7. The CDR3 coding sequence is TGCGCCAGCGGAACGGACAGGGGCCATGAGCAGTTCTTC. Its protein product is CASGTDRGHEQFF.

The CDR3 DNA follows: TGTGCCACCAGTGACCCCGGACATTTTGAAGCTTTCTTT. Its protein product is CATSDPGHFEAFF. The V and J genes are TRBV24-1 and TRBJ1-1, with D perhaps TRBD1 (5 bases). Germline CDR1 is KGHDR and CDR2 is SFDVKD. The CDR3 contains 13 residues. Trimming stripped 4 bases from V and 7 bases from J, with 12 bases between.

This clone showed up just a few times. V usage is TRBV20-1 and J usage is TRBJ2-6; D possibly corresponds to TRBD1 (7 bases). Germline V gives CDR1 DFQATT, CDR2 SNEGSKA (reference sequence). The length of the CDR3 is 16 residues. V was cut by 3 bases and J by 0 bases, with 12 bases left in between. The CDR3 reads CSASQGGSSGANVLTF. The CDR3 region has the DNA TGCAGTGCTAGTCAGGGGGGAAGCTCTGGGGCCAACGTCCTGACTTTC.

The genes are TRBV19 and TRBJ2-3; TRBD2 is a possible D gene (6 bases). CDR1 is LNHDA, CDR2 SQIVND, per germline (reference sequence). V was clipped by 6 bases and J by 1 base, with 8 bases between them. This CDR3 is built from 13 residues. The CDR3 region has the DNA TGTGCCAGTAGGTCTAGCGGCACAGATACGCAGTATTTT. Translating it yields CASRSSGTDTQYF.

The V gene is TRBV29-1, the J gene TRBJ1-1; possibly TRBD1 for D (6 bases). V gave up 6 bases and J gave up 1 base, with 9 bases separating them. The CDR3 runs 12 residues. From germline, CDR1 is SQVTM and CDR2 ANQGSEA. CDR3 nucleotide sequence: TGCAGCGTCAACAGGGAGAACACTGAAGCTTTCTTT. This encodes CSVNRENTEAFF. Combining the CDR3 with reference TRBV29-1 and TRBJ1-1 gives the whole variable domain SAVISQKPSRDICQRGTSLTIQCQVDSQVTMMFWYRQQPGQSLTLIATANQGSEATYESGFVIDKFPISRPNLTFSTLTVSNMSPEDSSIYLCSVNRENTEAFFGQGTRLTVV.

V usage is TRBV27 and J usage is TRBJ2-1; 10 nucleotides match TRBD2. V trimming: 2 bases; J trimming: 5 bases; junction bases outside the gene matches: 3. This CDR3 spans 15 amino acids. Germline CDR1 is MNHEY and CDR2 is SMNVEV (reference sequence). The CDR3, as DNA: TGTGCCAGCAGTTTACGACTAGCGGGCCACAATGAGCAGTTCTTC. Its protein is CASSLRLAGHNEQFF.

CDR3 sequence: CASSSPGLAGGTDTQYF. The CDR3 DNA follows: TGTGCCAGCAGCTCTCCGGGACTAGCGGGAGGCACAGATACGCAGTATTTT. The chain carries TRBV7-3 and TRBJ2-3, with 14 bases identical to TRBD2. Germline loops: CDR1 SGHTA, CDR2 FQGTGA. The J segment lost 1 base and the V segment lost 4 bases, leaving 4 bases of the junction unmatched. CDR3 size: 17 residues.

This chain connects TRBV7-2 to TRBJ1-5, with D tentatively TRBD1 (5 bases). Trimming removed 5 bases from V and 5 bases from J, with 13 bases in between. The germline gives CDR1 SGHTA, CDR2 FQGNSA. CDR3 size: 14 residues. Here the CDR3 reads CASSPRGGDQPQHF. CDR3 sequence (DNA): TGTGCCAGCAGCCCCCGGGGGGGTGATCAGCCCCAGCATTTT.

This chain links TRBV9 with TRBJ2-7; TRBD2 matches 7 bases. Losses at the gene ends were 0 bases for V and 5 bases for J; bases not matched to a gene: 8. The CDR3 contains 15 residues. Per germline, CDR1 SGDLS and CDR2 YYNGEE. In DNA form, the CDR3 reads TGTGCCAGCAGCGTAGGGGCGGGAGAGCCCAACGAGCAGTACTTC. Translating it yields CASSVGAGEPNEQYF.

The chain is built from TRBV7-2 and TRBJ2-7; D ambiguous. Trimming left V 5 bases short and J 4 bases short, with 9 bases between. The CDR3 loop spans 12 amino acids. Germline loops: CDR1 SGHTA, CDR2 FQGNSA. For the CDR3, the DNA is TGTGCCAGCAGCCGGTATTCTTACGAGCAGTACTTC. Protein product: CASSRYSYEQYF.

This clone has a handful of counts. This sample also contains other DNA sequences that code for the same CDR3. The rearrangement uses TRBV7-9 and TRBJ1-2; D is undetermined. CDR1 is SEHNR and CDR2 is FQNEAQ in the germline V gene (reference sequence). Trimming removed 1 base at V and 3 bases at J, with 6 bases between. The length of the CDR3 is 13 residues. DNA for the CDR3: TGTGCCAGCAGCTTAGGCCAGGACTATGGCTACACCTTC. This codes for CASSLGQDYGYTF.

The count of this clone is one. This chain connects TRBV14 to TRBJ2-1; no clear D gene. The CDR3 consists of 16 residues. Germline CDR1 and CDR2: SGHDN and FVKESK. Trimming removed 4 bases at V and 5 bases at J, with 18 bases between. In DNA, the CDR3 is TGTGCCAGCAGCCCCCTGGCGCGGATCAATGACAATGAGCAGTTCTTC. It yields the protein CASSPLARINDNEQFF. The variable domain in full, with the rest retrieved from reference TRBV14 and TRBJ2-1, is EAGVTQFPSHSVIEKGQTVTLRCDPISGHDNLYWYRRVMGKEIKFLLHFVKESKQDESGMPNNRFLAERTGGTYSTLKVQPAELEDSGVYFCASSPLARINDNEQFFGPGTRLTVL.

The CDR3 protein is CASSLQGPTEAFF. The CDR3 DNA follows: TGTGCCAGCAGTCTACAGGGCCCCACTGAAGCTTTCTTT. V gene TRBV28 combines with J gene TRBJ1-1, with D tentatively TRBD1 (6 bases). V was trimmed by 5 bases and J by 4 bases, leaving 11 bases between them. There are 13 residues in the CDR3. CDR1 and CDR2 from the germline V gene are MDHEN and SYDVKM.

The chain combines TRBV6-6 with TRBJ1-4, with no clear D. The CDR3 is 13 residues long. CDR1 MNHNY and CDR2 SVGAGI come from the germline V gene (reference sequence). V was shortened by 5 bases and J by 5 bases, with 9 bases between the two germline ends. The CDR3 nucleotides are TGTGCCAGCAGTAGGAGTGTGAATGAAAAACTGTTTTTT. It translates to CASSRSVNEKLFF.

This chain's CDR3 is CASSTRDRASYEQYF. The DNA for the CDR3 is TGTGCCAGCAGCACCCGGGACAGGGCTTCCTACGAGCAGTACTTC. The V call is TRBV27, the J call TRBJ2-7; 9 bases match TRBD1. The CDR3 is made up of 15 amino acids. The germline V gene has CDR1 MNHEY and CDR2 SMNVEV (reference sequence). Germline trimming cut 6 bases from V and 1 base from J; bases unmatched to any gene: 7.

V and J are TRBV12-3 or TRBV12-4 and TRBJ1-2, with a weak D call TRBD1 (5 bases). With 9 bases removed from V and 4 bases from J, the gap between germline ends came to 12 bases. This CDR3 comprises 12 residues. The chain's CDR3 is CASTTELYGYTF. In DNA, the CDR3 is TGTGCCAGTACGACAGAGCTCTATGGCTACACCTTC.

This clone was counted a few times. The rearrangement uses TRBV9 and TRBJ1-3; D is possibly TRBD1 (6 bases). Germline V CDR1 and CDR2: SGDLS, YYNGEE. This CDR3 spans 15 amino acids. Trimming removed 1 base from V and 0 bases from J, with 8 bases in between. CDR3 nucleotides: TGTGCCAGCAGCGTATCGGACAGCTCTGGAAACACCATATATTTT. Protein sequence: CASSVSDSSGNTIYF.